This TCR beta chain was obtained from a study of cytomegalovirus exposure and HLA in healthy donors (dated 2017 in TCRdb). The study in broad terms: An earlier analysis of several hundred of the donors reported approximately 290 Gb of sequence data and 100 million to 130 million unique TCR beta sequences from 190 million or so T cells. About 300 gigabases of sequencing data and some 85 million unique TCR sequences were included in an early release covering about 600 HLA-typed donors. Of the 300 to 400 genotyped donors, approximately 83% fell in the genetic ancestry cluster associated with self-reported Caucasian donors. The aim of the study was to test whether cataloging public T cell receptors could identify signatures of past pathogen exposure. Using immunosequencing, the study profiled T cell repertoires from roughly 650 subjects and related those repertoires to cytomegalovirus serostatus. Besides the first cohort of some 670 subjects, a separate validation cohort made up of 120 different subjects was used. The study combined high-throughput TCR immunosequencing, statistical association of individual TCRs with disease status, and machine learning to predict cytomegalovirus infection status. To study patterns of TCR occurrence, a later analysis re-analyzed previously published TCR beta repertoires from 666 donors and added high-resolution HLA genotyping. The later analysis used no new phenotypic data to find candidate immune exposures, relying instead on TCR beta sequences and their occurrence across donors. In an earlier analysis of 550 to 700 of the donors, high-throughput TCR beta sequencing was used to judge whether each TCR beta V gene segment behaved as functional or pseudogenic. Donor age, sex, ethnicity and CMV serostatus were compiled together with the repertoire data. A later genetic analysis used genome-wide SNP genotypes for about 60% of the roughly 700 donors, treating that subset as a discovery cohort. Every repertoire in the discovery cohort had been generated on one and the same sequencing platform. HLA typing covered class I and class II loci at four-digit resolution. The number of donors typed differed by locus, with roughly 629-640 for A, B, C, DRB1 and DQB1, 522 for DQA1, 606 for DPA1, and 472 for DPB1. Because of strong linkage in the cohort, roughly five DR-DQ haplotypes were treated as single units for association and clustering. On average, around 200,000 unique TCR beta nucleotide sequences were sequenced per donor among a few hundred genotyped donors of the cohort, with about 17% of those sequences being non-productive. What the research found in general, with its limitations: Compared with equally common non-associated chains, HLA-associated TCR beta chains in a later analysis were more clonally expanded and had lower generation probabilities. In an earlier analysis of more than 500 of the donors, most TCR beta V segments appeared in productive rearrangements about 87% or about 30% of the time, broadly matching IMGT annotations. HLA typing was unavailable for some donors at each locus, so association tests used only the typed subset. Because counts were too low, seventeen rarely observed V segments, including chromosome 9 orphons, were excluded from the earlier analysis of 587 of the donors. The only immune exposure information available for the cohort was CMV serostatus. A cluster of highly shared sequence variants was judged likely to represent a technical artifact of the sequencing pipeline. In vitro tests confirmed that three of the cytomegalovirus-associated TCR beta chains recognize cytomegalovirus antigens. A further reported finding was that TCR beta sequences accurately predicted the HLA-A and HLA-B alleles for most subjects in the first cohort. Several of the top co-occurrence clusters appeared to be linked to parvovirus B19, influenza, CMV and Epstein-Barr virus, according to a later analysis. In a later analysis, around 17,000 TCR beta sequences were associated with specific HLA alleles at a false discovery rate of 0.05. A later analysis found that most CMV-associated TCR beta chains appeared HLA-restricted, with HLA associations seemingly driven largely by CMV exposure. The classifier was reported to diagnose cytomegalovirus status with high specificity and sensitivity in both the original and validation cohorts. Sequencing depth was assumed to be roughly uniform across donors in the presence/absence analyses, though that assumption may not hold. In a later analysis, the rate of TCR association differed among HLA loci, with DRB1 alleles having the most associated TCRs and HLA-C alleles having the fewest. Most TCR sequences were seen in very few donors, while some public TCRs were found in many individuals. The authors suggested that the approach could potentially be generalized to other disease states and immunological phenotypes. Correlated functional status among segregating V segments might be attributable to linkage disequilibrium, but an unknown experimental factor could not be ruled out. Some IMGT-functional V segments, including TRBV6-2 and TRBV6-3, could not be distinguished by the 87-base-pair reads and were therefore excluded. A later genetic analysis associated a missense DCLRE1C variant with V-gene and J-gene trimming of TCR beta chains, and an independent cohort replicated the association. A later genetic analysis reported fewer N-insertions in productive TCRs among donors in an Asian-associated ancestry cluster than the roughly 650-donor mean. In the study, some 180 TCR beta chains were listed as associated with cytomegalovirus. When HLA alleles, especially DR and DQ, strongly co-occurred, TCR associations were difficult to assign to individual alleles. In this cohort, only TCR beta chains were sequenced, and detectable features were limited by the absence of alpha or paired-chain data.

In total, more than 500 healthy bone marrow donors made up the cohort. Cohort members were all nominally healthy when sampled, although unrecorded immune exposures were likely present. The donor tested CMV seronegative, placing the donor among the approximately 360 seronegative members of the cohort. A peripheral blood sample was provided by each donor, and peripheral blood mononuclear cells were used for TCR beta sequencing. The Qiagen DNeasy Blood Extraction Kit was used to extract genomic DNA from the blood cell samples. Taken from cysteine to phenylalanine, the CDR3 has 16 residues. Only the CDR3 DNA is retained, 48 bases long and in frame from the first base. Looking up the germline V gene (reference sequence) yields CDR1 MNHEY and CDR2 SMNVEV. V has 6 bases trimmed and J has 0 bases trimmed; junction bases matching no gene number 7. This clone was recorded once. What antigen it recognizes has not been identified. No clone much larger than this one lies a single base away; base qualities are absent.

Receptor libraries were prepared by the immunoSEQ multiplex PCR assay. For the multiplex PCR, a mixture combining 60 forward primers for TCR Vbeta segments and 13 reverse primers for TCR Jbeta segments was used. The CDR3 region of rearranged TCR beta genes was amplified from genomic DNA by a multiplex PCR assay. Amplified TCR beta libraries were sequenced as 87-base-pair reads on the Illumina HiSeq System. Per the original workflow: In a later analysis, 80 million or so unique TCR beta chains were counted across the 666 repertoires, and roughly 11 million of these chains were shared by at least two donors. A nearest-neighbor algorithm error-corrected the raw reads and collapsed the reads into unique sequences, merging closely related sequences to remove PCR and sequencing errors. Alignment of CDR3 sequences to IMGT reference sequences was used to assign V, D and J gene segments. Each retained sequence needed at least a six-nucleotide match to both a V gene segment and a J gene segment. A rearrangement counted as productive if the CDR3 had no stop codons and remained in frame with V and J, and every other rearrangement counted as non-productive. CDR3 was defined according to IMGT convention as the region running from the second conserved V-encoded cysteine to the conserved J-encoded phenylalanine. In an earlier analysis of around 600 of the donors, sequences lacking an unambiguous match to a single V gene segment were excluded. An earlier analysis of approximately 590 of the donors classified V segments as functional when productive rearrangements were above 56.7% and as segregating when the standard deviation between donors was above 5%. A statistical classification framework was developed to diagnose cytomegalovirus status using the catalog of TCR beta chain sequences. V and J gene assignment, in a later analysis, came from comparing TCR nucleotide sequences with IMGT/GENE-DB human TR gene sequences. Using the TCRdist pipeline, a later analysis assigned CDR3 sequences along with most-parsimonious VDJ recombination scenarios. In a later analysis, each TCR beta chain was defined by its CDR3 amino acid sequence together with its V-gene family, and reads without a unique V-gene family were excluded. As a way to deal with suspected cross-contamination and a sequencing artifact, a later analysis dropped under 600 nucleotide sequences that were highly shared and had low generation probability. A later analysis calculated a clonal expansion index for each public chain from normalized within-repertoire ranks of inferred template counts. In a later analysis, generation probabilities were computed using a VDJ recombination model fitted to out-of-frame rearrangements, and the results were checked against IGoR. Hypergeometric tests were used in a later analysis to score TCR-TCR, TCR-HLA and TCR-CMV co-occurrence, with a repertoire-size bias correction applied to the TCR pairs. In a later analysis, false discovery rates were estimated by permuting HLA or CMV assignments 20 times. In a later analysis, co-occurring TCRs were grouped with DBSCAN, and TCRdist sequence similarity was added when clustering was performed within HLA-allele-positive subsets. Repertoires with fewer than 30,000 or more than 120,000 public chains were left out of co-occurrence clustering, as were a handful of repertoires with anomalous nucleotide sharing. TCRdb holds this immuneACCESS table with in-frame rearrangements only. Some clones are missing; in checked studies, unresolved V genes explain under half, and the rest has no known cause. That table is the source of V, J and clone size, and D and trimming were worked out from the DNA. The sample table holds 200,000 to 250,000 clones, of which 80% to 85% were seen once. The ten top clones hold around 2.7% of the sample.

Sequencing was carried out using PBMCs. The receptor chain draws on TRBV27 and TRBJ1-1, and TRBD1 aligns with 10 junction nucleotides. This TCR was sampled from a woman in her 40s in good health and CMV-seronegative. The nucleotide sequence is given as TGTGCCAGCAGCGCGGGACAGGGGTATATGAACACTGAAGCTTTCTTT. Its protein is CASSAGQGYMNTEAFF.